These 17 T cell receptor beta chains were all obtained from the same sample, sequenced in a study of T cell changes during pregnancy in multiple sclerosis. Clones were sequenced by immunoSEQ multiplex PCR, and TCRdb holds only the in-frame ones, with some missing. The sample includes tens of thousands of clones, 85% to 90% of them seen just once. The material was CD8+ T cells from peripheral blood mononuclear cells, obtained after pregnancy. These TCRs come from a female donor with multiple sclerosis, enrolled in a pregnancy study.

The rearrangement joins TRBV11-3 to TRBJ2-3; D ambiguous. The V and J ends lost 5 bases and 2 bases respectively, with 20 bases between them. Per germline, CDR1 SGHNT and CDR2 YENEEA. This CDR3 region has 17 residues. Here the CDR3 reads CASSLTVMGSHTDTQYF. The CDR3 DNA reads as TGTGCCAGCAGCCTTACGGTGATGGGCTCACACACAGATACGCAGTATTTT. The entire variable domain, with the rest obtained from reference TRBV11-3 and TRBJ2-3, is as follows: EAGVVQSPRYKIIEKKQPVAFWCNPISGHNTLYWYLQNLGQGPELLIRYENEEAVDDSQLPKDRFSAERLKGVDSTLKIQPAELGDSAVYLCASSLTVMGSHTDTQYFGPGTRLTVL.

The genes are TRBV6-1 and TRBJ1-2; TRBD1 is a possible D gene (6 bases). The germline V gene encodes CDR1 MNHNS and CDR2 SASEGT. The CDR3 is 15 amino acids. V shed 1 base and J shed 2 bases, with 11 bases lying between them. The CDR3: CASSEGVQGNYGYTF. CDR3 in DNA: TGTGCCAGCAGTGAAGGGGTCCAGGGGAACTATGGCTACACCTTC.

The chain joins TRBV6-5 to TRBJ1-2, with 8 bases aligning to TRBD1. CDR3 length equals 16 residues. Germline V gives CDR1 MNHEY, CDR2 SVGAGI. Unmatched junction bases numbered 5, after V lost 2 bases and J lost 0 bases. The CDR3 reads CASSYGGTGPNYGYTF. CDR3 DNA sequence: TGTGCCAGCAGTTACGGGGGGACAGGCCCTAACTATGGCTACACCTTC.

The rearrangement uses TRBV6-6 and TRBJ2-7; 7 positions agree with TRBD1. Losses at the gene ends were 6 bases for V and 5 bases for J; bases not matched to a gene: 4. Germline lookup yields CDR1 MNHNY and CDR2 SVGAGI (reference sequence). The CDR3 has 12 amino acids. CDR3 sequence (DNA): TGTGCCAGCAGCCCGGACAGGCACGAGCAGTACTTC. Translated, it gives CASSPDRHEQYF.

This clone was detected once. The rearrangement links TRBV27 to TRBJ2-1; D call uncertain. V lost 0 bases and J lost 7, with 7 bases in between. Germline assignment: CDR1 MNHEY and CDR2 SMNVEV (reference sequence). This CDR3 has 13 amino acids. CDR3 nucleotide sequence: TGTGCCAGCAGTTTATCTTCCGCGAATGAGCAGTTCTTC. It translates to CASSLSSANEQFF.

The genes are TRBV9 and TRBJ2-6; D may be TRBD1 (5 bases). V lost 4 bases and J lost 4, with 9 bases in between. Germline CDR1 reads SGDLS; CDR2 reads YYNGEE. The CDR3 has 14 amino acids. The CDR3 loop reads CASSSQGGANVLTF. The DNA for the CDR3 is TGTGCCAGCAGCTCCCAGGGAGGGGCCAACGTCCTGACTTTC.

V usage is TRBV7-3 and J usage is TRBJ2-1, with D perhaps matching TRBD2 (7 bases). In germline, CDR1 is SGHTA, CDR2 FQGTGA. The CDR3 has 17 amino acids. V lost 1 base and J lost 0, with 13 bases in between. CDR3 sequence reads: CASSLIGGPGSYNEQFF. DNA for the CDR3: TGTGCCAGCAGCTTAATCGGGGGGCCGGGCTCCTACAATGAGCAGTTCTTC.

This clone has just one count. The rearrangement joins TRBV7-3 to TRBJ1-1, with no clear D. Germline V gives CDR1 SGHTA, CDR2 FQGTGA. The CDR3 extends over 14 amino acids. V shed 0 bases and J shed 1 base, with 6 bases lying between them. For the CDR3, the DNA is TGTGCCAGCAGCTTAACTGCGGGGAACACTGAAGCTTTCTTT. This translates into CASSLTAGNTEAFF.

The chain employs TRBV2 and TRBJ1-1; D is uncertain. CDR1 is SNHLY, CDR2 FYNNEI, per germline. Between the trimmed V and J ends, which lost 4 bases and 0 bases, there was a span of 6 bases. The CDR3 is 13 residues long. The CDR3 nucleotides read TGTGCCAGCAGTGGGGCCATGAACACTGAAGCTTTCTTT. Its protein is CASSGAMNTEAFF.

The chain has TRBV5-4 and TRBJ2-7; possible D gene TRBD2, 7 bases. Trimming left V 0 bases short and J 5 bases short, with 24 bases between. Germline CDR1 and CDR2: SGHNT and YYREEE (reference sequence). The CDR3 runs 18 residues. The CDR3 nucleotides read TGTGCCAGCAGCTTGGTAGAGAGTATAGGGGGGGGCCTTCACGAGCAGTACTTC. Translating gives CASSLVESIGGGLHEQYF. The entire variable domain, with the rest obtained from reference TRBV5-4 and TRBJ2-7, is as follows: ETGVTQSPTHLIKTRGQQVTLRCSSQSGHNTVSWYQQALGQGPQFIFQYYREEENGRGNFPPRFSGLQFPNYSSELNVNALELDDSALYLCASSLVESIGGGLHEQYFGPGTRLTVT.

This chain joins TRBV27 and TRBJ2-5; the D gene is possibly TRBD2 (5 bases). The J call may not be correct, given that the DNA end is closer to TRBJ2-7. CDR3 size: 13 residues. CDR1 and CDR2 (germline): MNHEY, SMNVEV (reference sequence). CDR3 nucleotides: TGTGCCAGCAGCCCATACGAGGGCTACGAGCAGTACTTC. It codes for CASSPYEGYEQYF.

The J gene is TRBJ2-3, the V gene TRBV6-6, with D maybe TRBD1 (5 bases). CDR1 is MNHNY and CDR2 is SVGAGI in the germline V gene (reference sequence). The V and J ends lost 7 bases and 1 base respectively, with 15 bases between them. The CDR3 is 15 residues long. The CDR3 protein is CASTSADTRTDTQYF. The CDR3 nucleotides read TGTGCCAGCACTTCCGCGGACACTCGCACAGATACGCAGTATTTT.

CDR3 DNA sequence: TGTGCCAGCAGCTTAGACGGGAGAGGTGAAAAACTGTTTTTT. Translating it yields CASSLDGRGEKLFF. V and J are TRBV11-2 and TRBJ1-4; D is unresolved. Germline lookup yields CDR1 SGHAT and CDR2 FQNNGV. The CDR3 consists of 14 residues. Deletions cut 0 bases from V and 7 bases from J, with 9 bases between. Drawing the rest from reference TRBV11-2 and TRBJ1-4, the complete variable domain is EAGVAQSPRYKIIEKRQSVAFWCNPISGHATLYWYQQILGQGPKLLIQFQNNGVVDDSQLPKDRFSAERLKGVDSTLKIQPAKLEDSAVYLCASSLDGRGEKLFFGSGTQLSVL.

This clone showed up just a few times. CDR3 DNA sequence: TGCAGCGTTGTTCTAGGGGGTGAAGCTTTCTTT. It yields the protein CSVVLGGEAFF. J is TRBJ1-1 and V is TRBV29-1; the D gene is possibly TRBD1 (6 bases). V shed 4 bases and J shed 7 bases, with 10 bases lying between them. Germline CDR1 reads SQVTM; CDR2 reads ANQGSEA. CDR3 length: 11 residues.

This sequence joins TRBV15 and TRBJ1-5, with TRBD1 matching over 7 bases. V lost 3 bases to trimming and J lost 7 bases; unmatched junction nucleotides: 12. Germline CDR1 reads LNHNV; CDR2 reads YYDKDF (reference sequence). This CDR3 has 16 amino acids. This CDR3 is CATSSSPGQVTQPQHF. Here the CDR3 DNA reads TGTGCCACCAGCAGTTCTCCTGGACAGGTAACGCAGCCCCAGCATTTT. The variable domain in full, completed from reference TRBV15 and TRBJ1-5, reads DAMVIQNPRYQVTQFGKPVTLSCSQTLNHNVMYWYQQKSSQAPKLLFHYYDKDFNNEADTPDNFQSRRPNTSFCFLDIRSPGLGDTAMYLCATSSSPGQVTQPQHFGDGTRLSIL.

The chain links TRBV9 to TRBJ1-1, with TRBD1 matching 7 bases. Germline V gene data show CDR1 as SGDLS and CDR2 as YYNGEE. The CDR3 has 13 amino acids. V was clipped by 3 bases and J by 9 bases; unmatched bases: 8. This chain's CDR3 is CASSGTGARKAFF. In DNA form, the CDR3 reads TGTGCCAGCAGCGGAACAGGGGCGCGGAAAGCTTTCTTT.

CDR3 DNA: TGCAGTGCTTCGACAGATACGCAGTATTTT. Translated, it gives CSASTDTQYF. The rearrangement joins TRBV20-1 to TRBJ2-3; no clear D gene. From germline, CDR1 is DFQATT and CDR2 SNEGSKA (reference sequence). The V end lost 5 bases, the J end lost 3 bases, and 3 bases lay between the germline ends. The CDR3 length is 10 residues.